The source of this T cell receptor beta chain is a study of cytomegalovirus exposure and HLA in healthy donors. Whole-study context: According to later analysis, the same platform produced the 120 validation and several hundred first-cohort repertoires. General study results and limits: As confirmed in vitro, a few CMV-associated chains were specific for CMV antigens.

A roughly 120-subject validation cohort, separate from the approximately 610-subject first cohort, supplied the donors. Here immunoSEQ multiplex PCR was the method, and the copy in TCRdb shows in-frame clones only, minus some. The sample includes 150,000 to 200,000 clones, just under 90% of them seen just once. Regarding this clone: Its specificity is not known.

The CDR3 extends over 13 amino acids. Germline V CDR1 and CDR2: MNHNS, SASEGT. V gave up 7 bases and J gave up 9 bases, with 13 bases separating them. The chain employs TRBV6-1 and TRBJ1-6; a weak D match, TRBD1 (6 bases). The receptor was isolated from a woman aged 25-40 years in good health and CMV-seronegative. Sequencing used PBMCs. The CDR3 bases are TGTGCCAGCAACCCAGGGGAGAGTTCACCCCTCCACTTT. This codes for CASNPGESSPLHF.